These T cell receptor beta chains were read from a single sample in a study of CD8 T cells in Susac syndrome. TCRdb independently ran MiXCR on the immunoSEQ multiplex PCR reads; one entry per CDR3 protein. The data contain about 120,000 distinct CDR3 sequences, around 95% of them singletons. The sequencing sample was made of CD4+ T cells from PBMCs. These receptors were collected from a human donor in good health. The CDR3 runs from the conserved cysteine through the conserved F or W. The D gene is left open where the match is weak. Some rows have no size entry. The others give once, few or many, or a class for an expanded clone.

TRBV30,TRBJ1-2,once,NA,TGTGCCTGGAGTTTGGGAGTTGGCTACACCTTC,CAWSLGVGYTF
TRBV13,TRBJ2-1,NA,NA,TGTGCCAGCAGTCCCTCCTTCCTAGGCGAGCAGTTCTTC,CASSPSFLGEQFF
TRBV28,TRBJ1-6,NA,NA,TGTGCCAGCAGTTTGGGTCGGGGGGCGTATTCACCCCTCCACTTT,CASSLGRGAYSPLHF
TRBV5-1,TRBJ1-3,NA,NA,TGCGCCAGCAGCTTGGAGCCGAGCTCTGGAAACACCATATATTTT,CASSLEPSSGNTIYF
TRBV10-1,TRBJ1-4,NA,NA,TGCGCCAGCGGGTCCCGAAAACAACTTGAAAAACTGTTTTTT,CASGSRKQLEKLFF
TRBV24-1,TRBJ2-5,NA,NA,TGTGCCACCAGTGATGGTTCCACCCTGGGCGAGACCCAGTACTTC,CATSDGSTLGETQYF
TRBV29-1,TRBJ1-1,NA,NA,TGCAGCGGGGGGGAAGGGGCTGGGCTCATGAACACTGAAGCTTTCTTT,CSGGEGAGLMNTEAFF
TRBV28,TRBJ1-1,NA,TRBD1,TGTGCCAGCAGACGCGCCGGGACAGGCGCTGAGAACACTGAAGCTTTCTTT,CASRRAGTGAENTEAFF
TRBV30,TRBJ2-5,once,NA,TGTGCCTGGAGTGTTGGAGGACTGGAGACCCAGTACTTC,CAWSVGGLETQYF
TRBV18,TRBJ2-5,once,NA,TGTGCCAGCTCACCACCGATGCAGGAGACCCAGTACTTC,CASSPPMQETQYF
TRBV20-1,TRBJ2-4,NA,TRBD1,TGCAGTGCTAGCCGCTCCGGGACAGGGAAAAACATTCAGTACTTC,CSASRSGTGKNIQYF
TRBV6-5,TRBJ2-7,NA,NA,TGTGCCAGCAGTTACTCGATTCGGGGAAGACACGCCTACGAGCAGTACTTC,CASSYSIRGRHAYEQYF
TRBV2,TRBJ2-1,NA,TRBD2,TGTGCCAGCAGTTCTTCCGGGACTAGTGGATTTAAGCAGTTCTTC,CASSSSGTSGFKQFF
TRBV15,TRBJ1-5,NA,TRBD1,TGTGCCACCAGCAGAGATGAGAGGACAGGAACTCAGCCCCAGCATTTT,CATSRDERTGTQPQHF
TRBV7-2,TRBJ2-3,NA,NA,TGTGCCAGCAGCTTAGCTCTAGGAAGAGGAGATACGCAGTATTTT,CASSLALGRGDTQYF
TRBV19,TRBJ1-1,NA,TRBD1,TGTGCCAGTAATGACAGGGGAAACACTGAAGCTTTCTTT,CASNDRGNTEAFF
TRBV19,TRBJ1-5,NA,NA,TGTGCCAGTAGTACGGGGGGAAGGGGCAATCAGCCCCAGCATTTT,CASSTGGRGNQPQHF
TRBV28,TRBJ1-5,NA,TRBD1,TGTGCCAGCACCTCACAGGGGTCCTATAGCAATCAGCCCCAGCATTTT,CASTSQGSYSNQPQHF
TRBV4-1,TRBJ2-7,once,TRBD2,TGCGCCAGCAGCCAAGAGCGGGAGGGGGAGCAGTACTTC,CASSQEREGEQYF
TRBV20-1,TRBJ2-7,NA,NA,TGCAGTGCTAGAGGGGGGCGAGAAGGCGAGCAGTACTTC,CSARGGREGEQYF
TRBV20-1,TRBJ2-7,NA,NA,TGCAGTGCTAGCAGGGGGAGGGGAGTTGTGGACGAGCAGTACTTC,CSASRGRGVVDEQYF
TRBV18,TRBJ2-1,NA,NA,TGTGCCAGCTCACCTCCTGCCAGGGGCCATGAGCAGTTCTTC,CASSPPARGHEQFF
TRBV3-1,TRBJ2-7,NA,NA,TGTGCCAGCAGCCAGGCCCTAGGGACAATCTACGAGCAGTACTTC,CASSQALGTIYEQYF
TRBV15,TRBJ2-7,NA,NA,TGTGCCACCAGCAGAGAACAGGGCCTAACAGACGAGCAGTACTTC,CATSREQGLTDEQYF